A selection of T cell receptor beta chains follows, all from one sample in a study of beta chain features in type 1 diabetes. The repertoire was sequenced with immunoSEQ multiplex PCR; TCRdb's copy has only in-frame clones and lacks some. The sample includes hundreds of thousands of clones, 30% seen only once; the top ten take 0.065%. Material for sequencing was naive CD4+ T cells from blood. These receptor sequences come from a young man in good health. Both conserved end residues are part of each CDR3. D genes are given only for firm matches. Clone size appears in some rows only: once, few, many, or a class for an expanded clone.

d_call: -; j_call: TRBJ2-5; clone_size: -; v_call: TRBV2; cdr3_aa: CASSVFETQYF; cdr3_nt: TGTGCCAGCAGTGTGTTCGAGACCCAGTACTTC
d_call: -; j_call: TRBJ1-1; clone_size: few; v_call: TRBV7-9; cdr3_aa: CASTEVVRTEAFF; cdr3_nt: TGTGCCAGCACGGAGGTGGTCCGCACTGAAGCTTTCTTT
d_call: -; j_call: TRBJ2-7; clone_size: -; v_call: TRBV9; cdr3_aa: CASSVVGGEQYF; cdr3_nt: TGTGCCAGCAGCGTAGTAGGAGGCGAGCAGTACTTC
d_call: TRBD1; j_call: TRBJ2-7; clone_size: -; v_call: TRBV25-1; cdr3_aa: CASSEFGRDRAYF; cdr3_nt: TGTGCCAGCAGTGAATTCGGGCGGGACAGGGCGTACTTC
d_call: TRBD1; j_call: TRBJ2-5; clone_size: -; v_call: TRBV5-1; cdr3_aa: CASSSMAGGETQYF; cdr3_nt: TGCGCCAGCAGCTCTATGGCAGGGGGAGAGACCCAGTACTTC
d_call: -; j_call: TRBJ2-1; clone_size: few; v_call: TRBV6-1; cdr3_aa: CASRGLGLKRNEQFF; cdr3_nt: TGTGCCAGCAGAGGCCTAGGGCTGAAGCGTAATGAGCAGTTCTTC
d_call: -; j_call: TRBJ1-3; clone_size: -; v_call: TRBV30; cdr3_aa: CAWAGGNSGNTIYF; cdr3_nt: TGTGCCTGGGCGGGGGGTAACTCTGGAAACACCATATATTTT
d_call: TRBD1; j_call: TRBJ2-7; clone_size: -; v_call: TRBV7-2; cdr3_aa: CASSYAGTGGSYEQYF; cdr3_nt: TGTGCCAGCAGCTACGCCGGGACAGGGGGCTCCTACGAGCAGTACTTC
d_call: -; j_call: TRBJ2-1; clone_size: few; v_call: TRBV7-6; cdr3_aa: CASTPMEYNEQFF; cdr3_nt: TGTGCCAGCACCCCTATGGAGTACAATGAGCAGTTCTTC
d_call: -; j_call: TRBJ2-5; clone_size: few; v_call: TRBV15; cdr3_aa: CATSGLRQETQYF; cdr3_nt: TGTGCCACCAGTGGACTCAGGCAAGAGACCCAGTACTTC